This TCR beta chain was sequenced during a study of T cells in Graves' hyperthyroidism and ophthalmopathy. Broader study findings: Model output signaled ophthalmopathy a median approximately 6.2 months ahead of onset. Most thyroid clonotypes with frequency above 0.001 were detected in blood.

This clonotype was observed many times. Its antigen is currently unknown. The patients, who ranged from 18 to 65 in age, presented with newly diagnosed hyperthyroidism lasting under 2 months. Not enrolled were patients with uncontrolled infection, other autoimmune disease, pregnancy or lactation. The CDR3 covers 16 residues. Trimming took 1 base from V and 4 from J, leaving 16 bases between them. From germline, CDR1 is LGHDT and CDR2 YNNKEL (reference sequence). The TCR beta CDR3 regions underwent amplification using RNA transcripts as the source. First-round RT-PCR targeting the TCR CDR3 was performed with the HTBI primer set. TCRdb re-analysed the multiplex PCR reads in MiXCR, keeping a single row per CDR3 protein. The sample includes approximately 410,000 distinct CDR3 sequences, roughly 15% of them seen just once.

The clonotype was recovered from a woman in her late teens or twenties with Graves' hyperthyroidism. The source material was blood. The chain has TRBV3-1 and TRBJ1-2; TRBD1 is a possible D gene (5 bases). The CDR3 DNA sequence: TGTGCCAGCAGCCAAGGTCTTTTTTACAGGAGCTATGGCTACACCTTC. Translation: CASSQGLFYRSYGYTF.